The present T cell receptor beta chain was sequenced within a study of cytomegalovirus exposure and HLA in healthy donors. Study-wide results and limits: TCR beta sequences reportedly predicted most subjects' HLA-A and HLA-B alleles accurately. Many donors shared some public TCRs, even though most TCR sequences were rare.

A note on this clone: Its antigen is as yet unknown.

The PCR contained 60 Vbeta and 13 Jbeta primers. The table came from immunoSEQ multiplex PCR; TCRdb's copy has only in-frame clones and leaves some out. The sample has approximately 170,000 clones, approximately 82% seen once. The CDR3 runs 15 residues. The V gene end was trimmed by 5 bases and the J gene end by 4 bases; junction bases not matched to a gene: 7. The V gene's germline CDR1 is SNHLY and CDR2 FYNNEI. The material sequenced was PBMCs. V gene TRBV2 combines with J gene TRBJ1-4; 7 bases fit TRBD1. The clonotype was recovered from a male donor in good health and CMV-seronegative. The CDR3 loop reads CASSRQGLYNEKLFF. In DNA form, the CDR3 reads TGTGCCAGCAGTCGACAGGGCCTATATAATGAAAAACTGTTTTTT.